Listed here are 28 T cell receptor beta chains from one sample, sequenced in a study of blood T cell repertoires in COVID-19. Libraries were prepared by immunoSEQ multiplex PCR; TCRdb keeps only in-frame clonotypes and omits some of them. The repertoire consists of roughly 160,000 clones, with 88% occurring once and the leading ten covering 20% to 30%. Source material: peripheral blood. These receptors were taken from a man aged 55 to 70 with acute or convalescent COVID-19.

This chain joins TRBV29-1 and TRBJ1-4, with D hard to call. CDR1 is SQVTM and CDR2 is ANQGSEA in the germline V gene. This CDR3 spans 12 amino acids. V was trimmed by 3 bases and J by 5 bases, leaving 7 bases between them. CDR3 in amino acids: CSVDFGNEKLFF. The CDR3 nucleotides are TGCAGCGTTGATTTCGGGAATGAAAAACTGTTTTTT.

This clone was detected a few times. The gene calls are TRBV24-1 and TRBJ2-2; tentatively, D is TRBD1 (6 bases). Germline V lookup: CDR1 KGHDR, CDR2 SFDVKD. The CDR3 spans 14 residues. V lost 9 bases, J lost 3 bases, and 13 bases lay in between. This chain's CDR3 is CATVRDTYTGELFF. The DNA of the CDR3 is TGTGCCACCGTACGGGACACCTACACCGGGGAGCTGTTTTTT.

The rearrangement links TRBV30 to TRBJ1-3; TRBD1 might be the D (6 bases). This CDR3 spans 16 amino acids. Trimming shortened V by 2 bases and J by 1 base, and 15 bases separated the two germline ends. From germline, CDR1 is GTSNPN and CDR2 SVGIG (reference sequence). This CDR3 reads CAWSPRTVKSGNTIYF. As DNA, the CDR3 is TGTGCCTGGAGTCCTAGGACAGTAAAGTCTGGAAACACCATATATTTT.

This sequence joins TRBV5-4 and TRBJ2-1, with 12 bases that match TRBD2. In germline, CDR1 is SGHNT, CDR2 YYREEE (reference sequence). Trimming cost V 5 bases and J 9 bases; bases outside gene matches: 9. This CDR3 spans 15 amino acids. CDR3 nucleotides: TGTGCCAGCAGGGAGACTAGCGGGGGCCTCAGTGAGCAGTTCTTC. It translates to CASRETSGGLSEQFF. The full variable domain, with the rest looked up from reference TRBV5-4 and TRBJ2-1, is ETGVTQSPTHLIKTRGQQVTLRCSSQSGHNTVSWYQQALGQGPQFIFQYYREEENGRGNFPPRFSGLQFPNYSSELNVNALELDDSALYLCASRETSGGLSEQFFGPGTRLTVL.

CDR3 sequence (DNA): TGTGCCAGCACCGGGATATATAGCAATCAGCCCCAGCATTTT. Translated, it gives CASTGIYSNQPQHF. This chain uses TRBV2 with TRBJ1-5; D remains unclear. CDR1 and CDR2 from the germline V gene are SNHLY and FYNNEI. The CDR3 extends over 14 amino acids. Trimming removed 7 bases at V and 0 bases at J, with 10 bases between.

The chain uses TRBV18 and TRBJ2-1; maybe TRBD1 (5 bases). Trimming shortened V by 3 bases and J by 5 bases, and 14 bases separated the two germline ends. Germline V gene sequence: CDR1 KGHSH, CDR2 LQKENI. CDR3 length: 15 residues. The CDR3 is CASSPWQGNNNEQFF. The CDR3 DNA reads TGTGCCAGCTCACCGTGGCAGGGTAATAACAATGAGCAGTTCTTC. Filled out from reference TRBV18 and TRBJ2-1, the complete variable domain reads NAGVMQNPRHLVRRRGQEARLRCSPMKGHSHVYWYRQLPEEGLKFMVYLQKENIIDESGMPKERFSAEFPKEGPSILRIQQVVRGDSAAYFCASSPWQGNNNEQFFGPGTRLTVL.

The DNA of the CDR3 is TGTGCCATCAGTGAGGGGAGACAGGGCCCTACAGATACGCAGTATTTT. Translation: CAISEGRQGPTDTQYF. This rearrangement joins TRBV10-3 to TRBJ2-3; 7 nucleotides agree with TRBD1. V lost 2 bases and J lost 3; bases outside the gene matches: 8. The CDR3 is 16 amino acids. Germline lookup yields CDR1 ENHRY and CDR2 SYGVKD.

The genes are TRBV7-9 and TRBJ2-6, with 10 bases identical to TRBD1. Unmatched junction bases numbered 3, after V lost 6 bases and J lost 7 bases. CDR1 SEHNR and CDR2 FQNEAQ come from the germline V gene (reference sequence). The CDR3 length is 14 residues. In DNA, the CDR3 is TGTGCCAGCAGGAGACAGGGGGCAGCCAACGTCCTGACTTTC. Its translation: CASRRQGAANVLTF.

This chain connects TRBV7-6 to TRBJ2-1; 10 bases agree with TRBD2. After removal of 4 bases from V and 6 bases from J, the junction contained 0 bases not matched to a gene. Per germline, CDR1 SGHVS and CDR2 FNYEAQ. This CDR3 is built from 13 residues. The CDR3 nucleotides are TGTGCCAGCAGCTGGACTAGCGGCAATGAGCAGTTCTTC. Residues: CASSWTSGNEQFF.

J is TRBJ2-3 and V is TRBV29-1; D ambiguous. Trimming cost V 6 bases and J 1 base, with 11 bases left between them. CDR3 size: 13 residues. Germline-derived CDR1 and CDR2 are SQVTM and ANQGSEA. The CDR3 is CSVFLAGTDTQYF. DNA for the CDR3: TGCAGCGTCTTTTTGGCTGGCACAGATACGCAGTATTTT.

Here the CDR3 reads CASSFGGTGNTIYF. CDR3 nucleotides: TGTGCCAGCAGCTTCGGGGGGACTGGAAACACCATATATTTT. The V call is TRBV7-2, the J call TRBJ1-3, with TRBD1 as a possible D gene (5 bases). Germline CDR1 SGHTA, CDR2 FQGNSA. V was pared by 3 bases and J by 2 bases, with 8 bases between. This CDR3 is built from 14 residues.

The chain carries TRBV6-5 and TRBJ2-3, with D possibly matching TRBD2 (6 bases). CDR3 length: 15 amino acids. Germline values: CDR1 MNHEY, CDR2 SVGAGI. The germline V and J ends were trimmed by 0 bases and 4 bases, with 11 bases remaining between them. The CDR3 loop reads CASSYSAGTPDTQYF. The CDR3 coding sequence is TGTGCCAGCAGTTACTCGGCGGGAACCCCAGATACGCAGTATTTT.

V is TRBV5-1 and J is TRBJ2-2; D is possibly TRBD2 (5 bases). Germline V CDR1 and CDR2: SGHRS, YFSETQ. V was cut by 2 bases and J by 2 bases, with 10 bases left in between. This CDR3 region has 15 residues. The CDR3 protein is CASSFPGTNTGELFF. CDR3 DNA: TGCGCCAGCAGCTTTCCGGGAACAAACACCGGGGAGCTGTTTTTT.

The chain joins TRBV18 to TRBJ2-5; D perhaps matches TRBD1 (5 bases). Germline loops: CDR1 KGHSH, CDR2 LQKENI. Trimming stripped 0 bases from V and 5 bases from J, with 7 bases between. This CDR3 has 13 amino acids. The CDR3 region has the DNA TGTGCCAGCTCACCACCGCAGGGCGAGACCCAGTACTTC. Protein sequence: CASSPPQGETQYF.

This clone was counted between two and nine times. The chain is built from TRBV29-1 and TRBJ1-1; 7 bases agree with TRBD1. After removal of 6 bases from V and 5 bases from J, the junction contained 3 bases not matched to a gene. CDR1 is SQVTM, CDR2 ANQGSEA, per germline. The CDR3 has 11 amino acids. CDR3 sequence reads: CSVYRGTEAFF. CDR3 sequence (DNA): TGCAGCGTGTACAGGGGTACTGAAGCTTTCTTT.

This chain uses TRBV12-5 with TRBJ2-3; TRBD2 aligns across 7 bases. This CDR3 is 15 amino acids long. CDR1 and CDR2 (germline): LGHNT, FRNRAP. After removal of 1 base from V and 3 bases from J, the junction contained 4 bases not matched to a gene. Here the CDR3 DNA reads TGTGCTAGTGGTTTGGGGCGGGGGAGTACAGATACGCAGTATTTT. This gives the protein CASGLGRGSTDTQYF.

V usage is TRBV18 and J usage is TRBJ1-1; the D is unclear. Trimming stripped 2 bases from V and 1 base from J, with 5 bases between. The length of the CDR3 is 13 residues. Germline CDR1 and CDR2: KGHSH and LQKENI. CDR3 coding DNA: TGTGCCAGCTCACCATCTAAGAACACTGAAGCTTTCTTT. Protein: CASSPSKNTEAFF.

CDR3 amino acids: CASRPGPGGNGYTF. The CDR3 bases are TGTGCCAGCAGACCCGGGCCCGGGGGTAATGGCTACACCTTC. The genes are TRBV14 and TRBJ1-2, with D tentatively TRBD1 (5 bases). Trimming took 6 bases from V and 6 from J, leaving 17 bases between them. CDR1 and CDR2 (germline): SGHDN, FVKESK. The CDR3 consists of 14 residues.

The chain joins TRBV6-6 to TRBJ1-4; D is ambiguous. Germline lookup yields CDR1 MNHNY and CDR2 SVGAGI (reference sequence). CDR3 size: 15 residues. Trimming took 0 bases from V and 8 from J, leaving 13 bases between them. DNA of the CDR3: TGTGCCAGCAGTTACTCGAGTGGCGGGCGGGAAAAACTGTTTTTT. Translation gives CASSYSSGGREKLFF.

This clone was seen only once. The chain joins TRBV7-8 to TRBJ2-7, with D perhaps matching TRBD1 (6 bases). Germline-derived CDR1 and CDR2 are SGHVS and FQNEAQ. V lost 2 bases and J lost 5, with 13 bases in between. This CDR3 has 14 amino acids. The CDR3 region is CASSLYDRSNEQYF. The CDR3 bases are TGTGCCAGCAGCTTATATGACAGGTCGAACGAGCAGTACTTC.

This clone occurred once. The rearrangement uses TRBV6-1 and TRBJ1-4; 7 bases line up with TRBD1. CDR3 size: 15 residues. The ends lost 2 bases at V and 4 bases at J; junction bases unmatched: 4. Germline V lookup: CDR1 MNHNS, CDR2 SASEGT. CDR3 sequence: CASSEQGGINEKLFF. CDR3 nucleotides: TGTGCCAGCAGTGAACAGGGGGGAATTAATGAAAAACTGTTTTTT.

The chain recombines TRBV6-5 with TRBJ1-5, with 8 bases lining up with TRBD1. Per the germline V gene, CDR1 is MNHEY and CDR2 is SVGAGI. V shed 0 bases, J shed 4 bases, and the junction held 2 bases outside the gene matches. The CDR3 consists of 15 residues. CDR3: CASSYSNRGNQPQHF. CDR3 coding DNA: TGTGCCAGCAGTTACTCTAACAGGGGGAATCAGCCCCAGCATTTT.

The chain is built from TRBV9 and TRBJ2-1; TRBD2 matches at 8 bases. Germline assignment: CDR1 SGDLS and CDR2 YYNGEE. Unmatched junction bases numbered 2, after V lost 9 bases and J lost 6 bases. This CDR3 is built from 11 residues. In nucleotides, the CDR3 is TGTGCCACCGGGGGGGGCAATGAGCAGTTCTTC. Its translation: CATGGGNEQFF.

V usage is TRBV25-1 and J usage is TRBJ1-5; D call uncertain. This CDR3 comprises 15 residues. V was cut by 0 bases and J by 1 base, with 7 bases left in between. From germline, CDR1 is MGHDK and CDR2 SYGVNS. The CDR3 nucleotides read TGTGCCAGCAGTGAATATTTACAGAGCAATCAGCCCCAGCATTTT. It is translated as CASSEYLQSNQPQHF.

This sequence joins TRBV29-1 and TRBJ1-3; no clear D gene. Germline-derived CDR1 and CDR2 are SQVTM and ANQGSEA. V was trimmed by 7 bases and J by 7 bases, leaving 11 bases between them. CDR3 length: 11 amino acids. The CDR3 here is CSARLANTIYF. CDR3 DNA: TGCAGCGCAAGACTTGCGAACACCATATATTTT.

This clone appeared a few times. V is TRBV7-9 and J is TRBJ2-7; TRBD2 aligns across 10 bases. Per the germline V gene, CDR1 is SEHNR and CDR2 is FQNEAQ (reference sequence). Trimming took 5 bases from V and 3 from J; bases not matched to a gene: 10. This CDR3 region has 16 residues. Here the CDR3 reads CASSHRGASGSYEQYF. For the CDR3, the DNA is TGTGCCAGCAGCCACAGGGGGGCTAGCGGGAGCTACGAGCAGTACTTC.

The chain has TRBV6-2 or TRBV6-3 and TRBJ2-7; TRBD2 matches at 11 bases. Germline trimming cut 4 bases from V and 5 bases from J; bases unmatched to any gene: 4. Looked up from germline, CDR1 is MNHEY and CDR2 is SVGEGT. CDR3 size: 14 residues. The CDR3, as DNA: TGTGCCAGCAGTTTTAGCGGGAGGGCCCACGAGCAGTACTTC. This codes for CASSFSGRAHEQYF.

The chain links TRBV3-1 (or the pseudogene TRBV3-2) to TRBJ2-1, with a tentative D call TRBD2 (7 bases). Per germline, CDR1 LGHDT and CDR2 YNNKEL (reference sequence). Trimming cost V 4 bases and J 0 bases, with 13 bases left between them. The CDR3 consists of 16 residues. The CDR3 reads CASSRRGGSSYNEQFF. Written as DNA, the CDR3 is TGTGCCAGCAGCCGGAGGGGGGGCTCCTCCTACAATGAGCAGTTCTTC.